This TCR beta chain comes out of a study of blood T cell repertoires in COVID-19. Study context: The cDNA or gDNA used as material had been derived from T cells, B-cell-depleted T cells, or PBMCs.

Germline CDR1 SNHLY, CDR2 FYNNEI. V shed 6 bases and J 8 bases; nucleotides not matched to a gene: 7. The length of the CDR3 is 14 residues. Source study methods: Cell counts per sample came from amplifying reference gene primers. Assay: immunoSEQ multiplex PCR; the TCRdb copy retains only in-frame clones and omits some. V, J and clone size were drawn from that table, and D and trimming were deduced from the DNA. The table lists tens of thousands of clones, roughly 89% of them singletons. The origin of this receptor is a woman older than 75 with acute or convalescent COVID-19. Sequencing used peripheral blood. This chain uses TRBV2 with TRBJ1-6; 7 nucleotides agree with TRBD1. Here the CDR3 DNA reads TGTGCCAGCAGGAACAGGGGAGTAGATTCACCCCTCCACTTT. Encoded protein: CASRNRGVDSPLHF.